This T cell receptor beta chain was sequenced in a study of T-cell reconstitution after alpha-beta-depleted transplantation in children. This CDR3 is built from 17 residues. CDR1 and CDR2 from the germline V gene are SGHTA and FQGNSA. The V segment lost 1 base and the J segment 2 bases; nucleotides outside the gene matches: 10. Findings of the study overall: Newly produced T cells mostly provided counts and TCRbeta diversity after one year, as hyperexpanded clones declined. In patients about two months after transplant, alpha-beta T cells reportedly arose from several hundred expanded graft clones.

This clonotype was counted ten times or more. Its antigen is unknown. Preparing the TCRbeta library involved the use of unique molecular identifiers. TCRdb analysed the PCR reads with MiXCR anew, one entry per CDR3 protein. The repertoire holds about 580,000 distinct CDR3 sequences, with under 25% as singletons. V is TRBV7-2 and J is TRBJ2-7; TRBD2 aligns across 8 bases. This TCR came from a boy in the first two years of life who had a stem cell transplant for acute myeloid leukemia, so the T cells may come from the graft donor. This sample comprised PBMCs, mostly from graft donor cells, obtained 360 days after TCRalphabeta/CD19-depleted stem cell transplant. The CDR3 region is CASSLGGASGPTYEQYF. The CDR3, as DNA: TGTGCCAGCAGCTTAGGGGGGGCTAGCGGGCCTACCTACGAGCAGTACTTC.